This TCR beta chain was identified during a study of vaccination effects on CD4 cells after COVID-19 (dated by TCRdb to between 2020 and 2023). Study-level background: Participants received two doses of either the BNT162b2 or the mRNA-1273 mRNA SARS-CoV-2 vaccine. Cultures from other donors in the study were sequenced using the Oncomine TCR Beta short-read assay on an Illumina iSeq 100. SARS-CoV-2 spike-specific CD4+ TCR repertoires were compared before and after mRNA vaccination in COVID-19 convalescent patients and in infection-naive vaccine recipients. The full study included 10 to 11 COVID-19 convalescent patients and a handful of SARS-CoV-2-naive healthy vaccine recipients.

Beyond this particular receptor, the publication reports: Only a small number of convalescent patients were included, and no early post-infection timepoints were available, which limited the study. Marked clonal contraction was observed in both infection-induced and vaccine-induced clones at late post-vaccination timepoints, consistent with waning T cell responses. Among healthy vaccine recipients, nearly all vaccine-induced clones were SARS-CoV-2 mono-reactive, and only 1 of 255 was cross-reactive with common cold coronaviruses.

In the ViraFEST assay, PBMC were stimulated with viral peptide pools, and TCR sequencing was then used to find antigen-specific CD4+ T cell clonotypes based on their expansion. After around eleven days of culture, CD4+ T cells were isolated with the EasySep CD4+ T cell isolation kit. None of the healthy vaccine recipients had a prior SARS-CoV-2 infection, which was confirmed by nucleocapsid antibody tests that came back negative both before and after vaccination. Two million PBMC per well were cultured in IMDM with around 5.3% human AB serum, 8 to 10 IU/ml IL-2 and gentamicin, plus 10 ug/ml peptides. On days 3 and 7, half of the culture medium was replaced with fresh IL-2-containing medium. Each peptide stimulation condition was cultured in triplicate wells unless otherwise noted. Using Ficoll-Paque Plus gradient centrifugation, PBMC were separated from whole blood and then either used fresh or cryopreserved at -140C. The overlapping peptide pools covered the spike proteins of SARS-CoV-2 as well as those of the common cold coronaviruses HCoV-NL63, HCoV-OC43 and HCoV-229E. The QIAamp micro DNA kit was used to extract genomic DNA from the cultured CD4+ T cells.

Libraries were prepared through the immunoSEQ multiplex PCR assay. DNA from the cultured and isolated CD4+ T cells underwent TCR beta CDR3 sequencing. Regarding the original processing steps: The analysis removed non-productive TCR sequences, trimmed reads to the CDR3 region, and retained only CDR3s that were 7 or more amino acids long. The MANAFEST web app was used to identify antigen-specific clonotypes by comparing expansion in peptide wells with expansion in reference cultures. To count as positive, a clone had to show expansion at FDR<0.05 compared with the reference and with all other wells, an odds ratio above 5, and a frequency above 0.1% in two replicate wells. Clonotypes significantly expanded in SARS-CoV-2 spike wells and in at least one common cold coronavirus spike condition were defined as cross-reactive. Levenshtein distance calculated with the stringdist R package was used to assess CDR3 similarity, and unrooted trees were constructed with ape in R 3.6.1. What TCRdb holds here is the immuneACCESS table cut down to in-frame rearrangements. Part of the clones is not present; checked against another copy, under half of the missing clones reflect an unresolved V gene, and the others are unexplained. The V and J calls and clone size come from that table; D and trimming were worked out from the DNA. The sample yields some 68,000 clones; about 80% were counted once. The biggest ten clones account for about 12% of the sample.

Turning to this clone: Its antigen remains undetermined. Base quality data are lacking; no much larger clone is found one base away.

Cut back by 0 bases and 4 bases, the V and J ends lie 13 bases apart. As encoded in the germline V gene, CDR1 is SGHRS while CDR2 is YFSETQ. The cysteine opens and the phenylalanine closes a CDR3 of 15 amino acids. CDR3 DNA only is kept here, 45 bases in frame from base 1. The source is a human donor who received a COVID-19 vaccine. The sequencing here drew on CD4+ T cells from PBMCs cultured with SARS-CoV-2 spike peptides, taken before COVID-19 vaccination. The sample's cell subset or site label, decoded: SARS-CoV-2 spike overlapping peptide pool stimulation. The chain joins TRBV5-1 to TRBJ1-1; the best D guess is TRBD1, with 5 bases matching. The bases are TGCGCCAGCAGCTTGGCAGGGATCGCGGGCACTGAAGCTTTCTTT. Its protein is CASSLAGIAGTEAFF.